A single sample gave rise to the 6 T cell receptor beta chains below, sequenced in a study of control samples from healthy donors and cancer patients. Only in-frame clones appear in the TCRdb table, and some are missing; sequencing was by immunoSEQ multiplex PCR. The sample consists of some 200,000 clones, roughly 89% of them appearing once. Sequenced sample: blood. The origin of the receptors is a woman younger than 45 in good health.

This clone was found once. The CDR3 nucleotides are TGCGCCAGCAGCTTGGGGACTAGCGGGGTCAATGAGCAGTTCTTC. Residues: CASSLGTSGVNEQFF. This chain links TRBV5-1 with TRBJ2-1, with 12 bases that match TRBD2. V was clipped by 0 bases and J by 6 bases; unmatched bases: 1. The CDR3 has 15 amino acids. The germline gives CDR1 SGHRS, CDR2 YFSETQ.

Concerning this clone: Other DNA variants within this sample encode the same CDR3. The chain uses TRBV4-1 and TRBJ1-5; D gene ambiguous. Germline-derived CDR1 and CDR2 are MGHRA and YSYEKL. Trimming shortened V by 1 base and J by 1 base, and 5 bases separated the two germline ends. This CDR3 spans 14 amino acids. CDR3 loop: CASSQAGSNQPQHF. In DNA, the CDR3 is TGCGCCAGCAGCCAAGCCGGGAGCAATCAGCCCCAGCATTTT.

J is TRBJ1-4 and V is TRBV14, with TRBD1 identical over 9 bases. V lost 0 bases to trimming and J lost 10 bases; unmatched junction nucleotides: 6. The CDR3 has 15 amino acids. CDR1 and CDR2 from the germline V gene are SGHDN and FVKESK. The CDR3 DNA reads as TGTGCCAGCAGCCAAGAAGGGACAGGGTGGGGAAAACTGTTTTTT. Its translation: CASSQEGTGWGKLFF.

With regard to this clone: Other nucleotide sequences in the sample specify the same CDR3. The chain carries TRBV18 and TRBJ1-3; D unclear. The V gene lost 3 bases and the J gene lost 3 bases, with 12 bases spanning the gap. This CDR3 contains 15 residues. The germline V gene encodes CDR1 KGHSH and CDR2 LQKENI. CDR3 amino acids: CASSPVAGSGNTIYF. The CDR3 nucleotides read TGTGCCAGCTCACCGGTTGCAGGCAGTGGAAACACCATATATTTT.

The chain combines TRBV5-1 with TRBJ2-1; 12 positions agree with TRBD2. After removal of 4 bases from V and 5 bases from J, the junction contained 4 bases not matched to a gene. The CDR3 is 15 amino acids. Per the germline V gene, CDR1 is SGHRS and CDR2 is YFSETQ. For the CDR3, the DNA is TGCGCCAGCAGCCCCGGACTAGCGGGGCACAATGAGCAGTTCTTC. The encoded protein is CASSPGLAGHNEQFF. The whole variable domain, filled in from reference TRBV5-1 and TRBJ2-1, reads KAGVTQTPRYLIKTRGQQVTLSCSPISGHRSVSWYQQTPGQGLQFLFEYFSETQRNKGNFPGRFSGRQFSNSRSEMNVSTLELGDSALYLCASSPGLAGHNEQFFGPGTRLTVL.

The rearrangement links TRBV19 to TRBJ2-7; TRBD2 aligns across 9 bases. Unmatched junction bases numbered 4, after V lost 2 bases and J lost 2 bases. CDR1 is LNHDA, CDR2 SQIVND, per germline (reference sequence). The CDR3 loop spans 15 amino acids. The CDR3 sequence is CASSIRAGGTYEQYF. CDR3 coding DNA: TGTGCCAGTAGTATACGAGCGGGGGGAACCTACGAGCAGTACTTC.